Each of the 3 T cell receptor beta chains below was sequenced from the same sample in a study of CD8 T cells in ankylosing spondylitis. TCRdb analysed the 5' RACE reads with MiXCR anew, one entry per CDR3 protein. The sample comprises 230,000 or so distinct CDR3 sequences, 20% to 30% of which are singletons, and 0.5% to 0.75% rests with the top ten. Specimen: blood, either unsorted or a sorted T cell fraction (not recorded which). These receptors were obtained from a male donor with ankylosing spondylitis or in good health (not recorded which).

This clonotype was detected a few times. The chain employs TRBV29-1 and TRBJ2-3; 7 bases align to TRBD2. Germline V gives CDR1 SQVTM, CDR2 ANQGSEA. The CDR3 totals 13 residues. DNA for the CDR3: TGCAGAGCAGCGGGGCCAGCGAGAGATACGCAGTATTTT. It is translated as CRAAGPARDTQYF.

This clonotype was seen repeatedly, ten times or more. The chain joins TRBV12-3 or TRBV12-4 to TRBJ1-4; TRBD1 is a possible D gene (6 bases). This CDR3 contains 16 residues. Trimming pared 6 bases from V and 8 bases from J, leaving 22 bases between. CDR3 region: CASRVRGAGEGEKLFF. Here the CDR3 DNA reads TGTGCCAGCAGAGTACGGGGGGCAGGGGAGGGCGAAAAACTGTTTTTT.

This clonotype has a count of ten or more. The V and J genes are TRBV4-1 and TRBJ2-5; no definite D call. Germline CDR1 MGHRA, CDR2 YSYEKL. CDR3 size: 13 residues. V was pared by 4 bases and J by 7 bases, with 13 bases between. The chain's CDR3 is CASSLDGRATQYF. CDR3 DNA sequence: TGCGCCAGCAGCCTCGACGGTAGGGCGACCCAGTACTTC.